These 9 T cell receptor beta chains were all obtained from the same sample, sequenced in a study of blood T cells in healthy people across ages (dated by TCRdb to between 2014 and 2016). The method was 5' RACE. The sequencer was an Illumina HiSeq 2500. A second PCR of roughly 6 to 11 cycles was performed with a sample-barcoded 5' primer and a J-beta primer mix. TCRdb redid the processing of the public reads, applying fastp at Q25 and MiXCR, and retained in-frame beta chains. A single entry per CDR3 protein holds the most common genes and DNA from its merged rows. For this sample the table gives around 1,000,000 distinct CDR3 sequences, of which roughly a quarter were detected only once. The ten largest make up approximately 0.79% of the sample. These data also featured in a second study, about T cells of mothers and their children.

The specimen sequenced was blood. All receptors come from a girl aged 2-10 years in good health.

About this clonotype: The CDR3 does not close with the conserved phenylalanine or tryptophan, likely indicating a read error. This rearrangement joins TRBV13 to TRBJ1-1, with D possibly TRBD1 on 5 matching bases. V was clipped by 5 bases and J by 5 bases, with 15 bases between them. The germline V gene encodes CDR1 PRHDT and CDR2 FYEKMQ (reference sequence). CDR3 length: 14 amino acids. The CDR3 loop is CASSPETGGTEAFL. The CDR3 nucleotides are TGTGCCAGCAGCCCTGAAACGGGGGGGACTGAAGCTTTCCTT.

The chain links TRBV5-1 to TRBJ1-3, with TRBD1 as a possible D gene (5 bases). The V end was cut by 0 bases, the J end by 0 bases, with 10 bases between. CDR1 and CDR2 from the germline V gene are SGHRS and YFSETQ. This CDR3 contains 16 residues. CDR3 loop: CASSLAGTNSGNTIYF. The DNA of the CDR3 is TGCGCCAGCAGCTTGGCTGGGACGAACTCTGGAAACACCATATATTTT.

This clonotype was counted only a few times. The chain joins TRBV6-1 to TRBJ2-7, with D unclear. Trimming left V 8 bases short and J 2 bases short, with 13 bases between. There are 13 residues in the CDR3. CDR1 is MNHNS, CDR2 SASEGT, per germline. CDR3 nucleotide sequence: TGTGCCAGCGCCGAGCGATCCCCCTACGAGCAGTACTTC. Its protein product is CASAERSPYEQYF.

In this sample, this clonotype turned up many times. The genes are TRBV10-3 and TRBJ2-5, with 8 bases that match TRBD2. V lost 6 bases, J lost 2 bases, and 8 bases stayed unmatched. The CDR3 sequence is 15 residues long. Germline V lookup: CDR1 ENHRY, CDR2 SYGVKD. CDR3 DNA sequence: TGTGCCATCAGCGTTAGCGGGGAGCTTCAAGAGACCCAGTACTTC. Its protein product is CAISVSGELQETQYF.

The gene calls are TRBV7-8 and TRBJ1-5, with 9 bases that match TRBD1. V gave up 3 bases and J gave up 5 bases; unmatched junction bases: 11. CDR3 length: 17 amino acids. CDR1 is SGHVS, CDR2 FQNEAQ, per germline. CDR3 in amino acids: CASSFRDRETRDQPQHF. The CDR3 DNA is TGTGCCAGCAGCTTCCGGGACAGGGAGACCCGAGATCAGCCCCAGCATTTT.

The chain is built from TRBV29-1 and TRBJ2-1; weak D call: TRBD1 (5 bases). CDR3 length equals 14 residues. The germline V gene encodes CDR1 SQVTM and CDR2 ANQGSEA. V was trimmed by 2 bases and J by 4 bases, leaving 12 bases between them. The CDR3 DNA reads TGCAGCGTTGAAAGGGGCAGAGGATACAATGAGCAGTTCTTC. The encoded protein is CSVERGRGYNEQFF.

The chain recombines TRBV19 with TRBJ1-5; D is ambiguous. Germline loops: CDR1 LNHDA, CDR2 SQIVND (reference sequence). CDR3 length: 16 residues. Trimming took off 3 bases at V and 2 bases at J, with 14 bases between the two ends. CDR3 region: CASSMFGQVGNQPQHF. CDR3 coding DNA: TGTGCCAGTAGTATGTTCGGGCAGGTCGGCAATCAGCCCCAGCATTTT.

The sample holds one count of this clonotype. This chain links TRBV10-1 with TRBJ2-1; 7 nucleotides match TRBD2. The J segment lost 8 bases and the V segment lost 4 bases, leaving 11 bases of the junction unmatched. CDR3 length: 15 amino acids. Germline V lookup: CDR1 WNHNN, CDR2 SYGVQD (reference sequence). DNA for the CDR3: TGCGCCAGCAGTGTCATCCGGGCGGGAGAAGATGAGCAGTTCTTC. It specifies CASSVIRAGEDEQFF.

V and J are TRBV20-1 and TRBJ2-5, with 7 bases aligning to TRBD2. V lost 5 bases, J lost 5 bases, and 5 bases stayed unmatched. CDR3 size: 12 residues. The germline CDR1 and CDR2 sequences are DFQATT and SNEGSKA (reference sequence). For the CDR3, the DNA is TGCAGTGCTGGCGGACTAGAGGAGACCCAGTACTTC. It is translated as CSAGGLEETQYF.